What follows are 7 T cell receptor beta chains derived from one specimen sequenced in a study of response to subunit inactivated influenza vaccine. From the RT-PCR reads, TCRdb called clonotypes with MiXCR, one entry per CDR3 protein. In the table there are 500,000 to 700,000 distinct CDR3 sequences, 20% to 25% of which are singletons. This sample was shared with a second study, whose subject was T cells expressing NK-cell markers. That report adds: Making the TCR beta cDNA relied on 5'RACE template switching with UMIs.

The sample here was CD4+ T cells sorted from PBMCs, taken about 13 days after vaccination. These TCRs come from a man over 45 who received an inactivated influenza vaccine.

This clonotype was picked up many times. The rearrangement joins TRBV2 to TRBJ1-6; D not certain. The V end was cut by 8 bases, the J end by 1 base, with 9 bases between. Germline CDR1 reads SNHLY; CDR2 reads FYNNEI. This CDR3 region has 14 residues. Here the CDR3 reads CASCRWSYNSPLHF. The CDR3 nucleotides are TGTGCCAGCTGTCGCTGGTCCTATAATTCACCCCTCCACTTT.

This clonotype has a handful of counts. This chain links TRBV6-1 with TRBJ1-2; D ambiguous. The V end lost 6 bases, the J end lost 7 bases, and 15 bases lay between the germline ends. The CDR3 is 13 amino acids. Per germline, CDR1 MNHNS and CDR2 SASEGT. CDR3 residues: CASSPPGRFGYTF. The CDR3 coding sequence is TGTGCCAGCAGCCCCCCAGGTCGATTTGGCTACACCTTC.

There are a few counts of this clonotype. The rearrangement joins TRBV5-5 to TRBJ2-2; weak D call: TRBD1 (5 bases). Germline CDR1 and CDR2: SGHKS and YYEKEE (reference sequence). The CDR3 is made up of 14 amino acids. Between the trimmed V and J ends, which lost 5 bases and 3 bases, there was a span of 11 bases. Here the CDR3 reads CASSQQVDTGELFF. Here the CDR3 DNA reads TGTGCCAGCAGTCAACAGGTGGACACCGGGGAGCTGTTTTTT.

The genes are TRBV4-1 and TRBJ2-5; D may be TRBD1 (7 bases). CDR1 is MGHRA and CDR2 is YSYEKL in the germline V gene. The CDR3 covers 15 residues. Trimming took off 1 base at V and 4 bases at J, with 13 bases between the two ends. Written as DNA, the CDR3 is TGCGCCAGCAGCCAAGCCGAGCAGGGGGGAGAGACCCAGTACTTC. This gives the protein CASSQAEQGGETQYF.

This clonotype has a handful of counts. This sequence joins TRBV7-9 and TRBJ1-4; TRBD1 aligns across 9 bases. Trimming removed 5 bases from V and 8 bases from J; junction bases left unmatched: 12. Looked up from germline, CDR1 is SEHNR and CDR2 is FQNEAQ (reference sequence). CDR3 length: 16 amino acids. The CDR3 sequence: CASSLLPGQGTEKLFF. CDR3 bases: TGTGCCAGCAGCCTACTACCGGGACAGGGAACCGAAAAACTGTTTTTT.

This rearrangement joins TRBV11-2 to TRBJ1-3; a weak D match, TRBD1 (5 bases). Germline CDR1 and CDR2: SGHAT and FQNNGV. There are 15 residues in the CDR3. With 7 bases removed from V and 0 bases from J, the gap between germline ends came to 13 bases. The CDR3 region has the DNA TGTGCCAGCACCAAAGGGGAGCTCTCTGGAAACACCATATATTTT. As protein: CASTKGELSGNTIYF.

In its sample, this clonotype was seen a few times. This chain uses TRBV20-1 with TRBJ1-6, with D maybe TRBD1 (5 bases). The germline V gene has CDR1 DFQATT and CDR2 SNEGSKA (reference sequence). V lost 3 bases to trimming and J lost 9 bases, with 9 bases between them. The CDR3 runs to 12 residues. The CDR3 region has the DNA TGCAGTGCTAGGGCAGGGTTTTCACCCCTCCACTTT. Translation gives CSARAGFSPLHF.